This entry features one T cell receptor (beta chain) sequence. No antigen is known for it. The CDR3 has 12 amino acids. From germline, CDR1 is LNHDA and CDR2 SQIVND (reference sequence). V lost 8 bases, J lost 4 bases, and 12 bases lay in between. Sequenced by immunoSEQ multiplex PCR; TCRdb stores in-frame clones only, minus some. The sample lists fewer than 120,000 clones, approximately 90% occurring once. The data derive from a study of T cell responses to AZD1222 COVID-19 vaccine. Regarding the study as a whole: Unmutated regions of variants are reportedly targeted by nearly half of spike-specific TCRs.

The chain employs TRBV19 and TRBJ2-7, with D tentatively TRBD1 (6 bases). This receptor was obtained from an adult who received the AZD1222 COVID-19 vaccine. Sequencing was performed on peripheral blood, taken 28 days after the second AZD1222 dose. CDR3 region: CASGNRVYEQYF. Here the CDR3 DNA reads TGTGCCAGTGGAAACAGGGTTTACGAGCAGTACTTC.